The 10 T cell receptor beta chains presented below share a single source sample, sequenced in a study of shared T cell receptors in the human thymus. The assay was immunoSEQ multiplex PCR, and TCRdb's table has in-frame clones only and misses some. Among approximately 580,000 clones listed, roughly 74% were seen once. This sample also belongs to another study, concerning human thymus T cells.

Sequencing input: thymocytes. These receptors came from a boy under three years old with a congenital heart defect.

V and J are TRBV10-3 and TRBJ2-1, with 8 bases fitting TRBD2. The germline V gene encodes CDR1 ENHRY and CDR2 SYGVKD. CDR3 length equals 17 residues. With 4 bases clipped from V and 0 bases from J, the junction kept 8 bases outside the gene matches. In nucleotides, the CDR3 is TGTGCCATCAGTGTTGCGACTAGCGACCTCTCCTACAATGAGCAGTTCTTC. Its protein product is CAISVATSDLSYNEQFF.

The gene calls are TRBV6-1 and TRBJ2-3; the D gene is possibly TRBD2 (5 bases). The ends were cut back, 0 bases at V and 0 bases at J, with 16 bases in the middle. This CDR3 is built from 18 residues. Germline V gene sequence: CDR1 MNHNS, CDR2 SASEGT. This CDR3 is CASSEARAAPTSTDTQYF. CDR3 nucleotide sequence: TGTGCCAGCAGTGAAGCGCGGGCGGCCCCAACTAGCACAGATACGCAGTATTTT.

The chain has TRBV2 and TRBJ2-2; TRBD2 matches at 13 bases. The germline V gene has CDR1 SNHLY and CDR2 FYNNEI. This CDR3 comprises 16 residues. J was trimmed by 6 bases and V by 5 bases; bases with no gene match: 6. This CDR3 is CASSPGLAGDPGELFF. Written as DNA, the CDR3 is TGTGCCAGCAGTCCTGGACTAGCGGGAGACCCCGGGGAGCTGTTTTTT. Based on the CDR3 plus reference TRBV2 and TRBJ2-2, the full variable domain is EPEVTQTPSHQVTQMGQEVILRCVPISNHLYFYWYRQILGQKVEFLVSFYNNEISEKSEIFDDQFSVERPDGSNFTLKIRSTKLEDSAMYFCASSPGLAGDPGELFFGEGSRLTVL.

The rearrangement links TRBV4-1 to TRBJ2-3, with 8 bases fitting TRBD2. Germline V CDR1 and CDR2: MGHRA, YSYEKL. Germline trimming cut 4 bases from V and 2 bases from J; bases unmatched to any gene: 8. This CDR3 has 16 residues. CDR3 in amino acids: CASSPERENVTDTQYF. The CDR3 nucleotides read TGCGCCAGCAGCCCAGAGCGGGAGAATGTCACAGATACGCAGTATTTT.

The chain uses TRBV27 and TRBJ2-7; 7 bases fit TRBD2. Germline values: CDR1 MNHEY, CDR2 SMNVEV (reference sequence). Unmatched junction bases numbered 15, after V lost 4 bases and J lost 6 bases. The CDR3 contains 16 residues. CDR3 nucleotide sequence: TGTGCCAGCAGTTGTCGCGGGGGAGGTAATAGTTGCGAGCAGTACTTC. Protein product: CASSCRGGGNSCEQYF.

The J gene is TRBJ2-5, the V gene TRBV29-1; 10 nucleotides agree with TRBD2. The CDR3 is 19 residues long. The germline V gene has CDR1 SQVTM and CDR2 ANQGSEA. Trimming removed 7 bases from V and 4 bases from J; junction bases left unmatched: 24. CDR3 region: CSAGAGRPSGRAKRETQYF. In DNA, the CDR3 is TGCAGCGCCGGCGCGGGACGCCCCAGCGGGAGGGCAAAACGAGAGACCCAGTACTTC.

V gene TRBV4-2 combines with J gene TRBJ2-7, with D unclear. The V gene's germline CDR1 is LGHNA and CDR2 YNFKEQ. The CDR3 loop spans 16 amino acids. Trimming pared 0 bases from V and 0 bases from J, leaving 12 bases between. CDR3 in amino acids: CASSQDPISSSYEQYF. CDR3 coding DNA: TGTGCCAGCAGCCAAGATCCTATATCGAGCTCCTACGAGCAGTACTTC.

This chain connects TRBV28 to TRBJ2-2, with D perhaps matching TRBD1 (8 bases). The CDR3 has 18 residues. Trimming cost V 4 bases and J 5 bases, with 23 bases left between them. Germline assignment: CDR1 MDHEN and CDR2 SYDVKM. In nucleotides, the CDR3 is TGTGCCAGCAGTTCCCGAACAGGGGGACTACCTATAACCGGGGAGCTGTTTTTT. Translation gives CASSSRTGGLPITGELFF.

The rearrangement uses TRBV28 and TRBJ2-2; D perhaps matches TRBD2 (6 bases). The V end was cut by 2 bases, the J end by 5 bases, with 24 bases between. From germline, CDR1 is MDHEN and CDR2 SYDVKM. The CDR3 runs 19 residues. The CDR3, as DNA: TGTGCCAGCAGTTTAAATGAATTAAGACCCAGGAGGGGAACCGGGGAGCTGTTTTTT. Protein product: CASSLNELRPRRGTGELFF.

The chain joins TRBV11-2 to TRBJ1-5; the D gene is possibly TRBD1 (5 bases). Deletions cut 5 bases from V and 2 bases from J, with 13 bases between. This CDR3 contains 15 residues. In germline, CDR1 is SGHAT, CDR2 FQNNGV. The CDR3, as DNA: TGTGCCAGCAGCGCCGGGGGGTCGGGCAATCAGCCCCAGCATTTT. Amino acid sequence: CASSAGGSGNQPQHF.